These 16 T cell receptor beta chains originate from one sample sequenced in a study of early T cells in non-severe SARS-CoV-2 infection. TCRdb passed the 5' RACE reads through MiXCR, listing each CDR3 protein once. The data contain over 75,000 distinct CDR3 sequences, approximately 13% of them seen just once; the ten biggest clones take up 2% to 2.5%. The specimen sequenced was whole blood. Every receptor here comes from an adult who was a healthcare worker with PCR-confirmed SARS-CoV-2 infection or an uninfected control (not recorded which).

The chain has TRBV12-3 or TRBV12-4 and TRBJ2-3; possibly TRBD2 for D (7 bases). This CDR3 has 15 amino acids. Trimming removed 6 bases at V and 5 bases at J, with 18 bases between. The CDR3 reads CASSLSGGQGDTQYF. The CDR3 coding sequence is TGTGCCAGCAGCCTTTCCGGGGGGCAGGGAGATACGCAGTATTTT.

This clonotype occurred many times. The gene calls are TRBV9 and TRBJ1-4; the D is unclear. Germline CDR1 is SGDLS and CDR2 is YYNGEE. This CDR3 is built from 14 residues. Trimming took off 0 bases at V and 10 bases at J, with 13 bases between the two ends. The CDR3 DNA reads TGTGCCAGCAGCGTAGGAGATAAAGTGGGAAAACTGTTTTTT. Its translation is CASSVGDKVGKLFF.

This clonotype was seen many times. The rearrangement links TRBV11-2 to TRBJ2-6; 7 bases agree with TRBD1. Germline V lookup: CDR1 SGHAT, CDR2 FQNNGV. The V segment lost 6 bases and the J segment 4 bases; nucleotides outside the gene matches: 6. CDR3 size: 15 residues. The CDR3 nucleotides are TGTGCCAGCAGGCGACAGGGTACCGGGGCCAACGTCCTGACTTTC. Protein product: CASRRQGTGANVLTF. Full variable domain (outside the CDR3, taken from reference TRBV11-2 and TRBJ2-6): EAGVAQSPRYKIIEKRQSVAFWCNPISGHATLYWYQQILGQGPKLLIQFQNNGVVDDSQLPKDRFSAERLKGVDSTLKIQPAKLEDSAVYLCASRRQGTGANVLTFGAGSRLTVL.

This clonotype occurred many times. The chain employs TRBV28 and TRBJ2-4; TRBD2 might be the D (7 bases). Germline V CDR1 and CDR2: MDHEN, SYDVKM. Trimming took 10 bases from V and 6 from J, leaving 16 bases between them. The CDR3 length is 13 residues. The CDR3 here is CATRGGAPNIQYF. The CDR3 nucleotides read TGTGCCACCCGTGGGGGGGCCCCAAACATTCAGTACTTC.

This clonotype was recorded at least ten times. The genes are TRBV20-1 and TRBJ2-1; TRBD1 matches 8 bases. V shed 3 bases and J 6 bases; nucleotides not matched to a gene: 4. CDR1 and CDR2 from the germline V gene are DFQATT and SNEGSKA (reference sequence). This CDR3 contains 13 residues. This CDR3 reads CSASSDRGNEQFF. The CDR3 DNA reads as TGCAGTGCTAGCTCCGACAGGGGCAATGAGCAGTTCTTC.

This clonotype was seen repeatedly, ten times or more. This rearrangement joins TRBV28 to TRBJ2-1; 12 bases align to TRBD2. The CDR3 runs 16 residues. Germline trimming cut 6 bases from V and 7 bases from J; bases unmatched to any gene: 10. The germline V gene encodes CDR1 MDHEN and CDR2 SYDVKM. In DNA form, the CDR3 reads TGTGCCAGCAGCCAAGGGACTAGCGGGTTACTAAATGAGCAGTTCTTC. It is translated as CASSQGTSGLLNEQFF.

This clonotype was seen a handful of times. V usage is TRBV12-3 or TRBV12-4 and J usage is TRBJ1-5, with a weak D call TRBD1 (5 bases). The CDR3 has 13 residues. The V gene lost 6 bases and the J gene lost 7 bases, with 13 bases spanning the gap. CDR3: CASSRQGGQPQHF. The CDR3 bases are TGTGCCAGCAGCAGGCAGGGAGGCCAGCCCCAGCATTTT.

The CDR3: CASSWGPPYNEQFF. Written as DNA, the CDR3 is TGTGCCAGCAGCTGGGGACCTCCCTACAATGAGCAGTTCTTC. V and J are TRBV7-6 and TRBJ2-1; D assignment may be TRBD1 or TRBD2 (5 bases each). The CDR3 is made up of 14 amino acids. In germline, CDR1 is SGHVS, CDR2 FNYEAQ. The ends were cut back, 4 bases at V and 2 bases at J, with 9 bases in the middle.

This clonotype was detected many times. The chain employs TRBV19 and TRBJ1-1, with a weak D call TRBD1 (5 bases). V was cut by 2 bases and J by 0 bases, with 7 bases left in between. Germline V gene sequence: CDR1 LNHDA, CDR2 SQIVND (reference sequence). The CDR3 consists of 14 residues. In DNA form, the CDR3 reads TGTGCCAGTAGTATAAGGGGATTGAACACTGAAGCTTTCTTT. It codes for CASSIRGLNTEAFF.

This clonotype was counted ten times or more. The gene calls are TRBV11-2 and TRBJ2-7; maybe TRBD2 (6 bases). Trimming took off 5 bases at V and 2 bases at J, with 13 bases between the two ends. This CDR3 spans 14 amino acids. Germline assignment: CDR1 SGHAT and CDR2 FQNNGV. CDR3 sequence reads: CASSVGLGTYEQYF. The CDR3, as DNA: TGTGCCAGCAGCGTGGGACTCGGCACCTACGAGCAGTACTTC.

The V and J genes are TRBV29-1 and TRBJ2-1; the D is unclear. V was cut by 4 bases and J by 6 bases, with 7 bases left in between. Germline V gene lookup returns CDR1 SQVTM and CDR2 ANQGSEA. The CDR3 spans 11 residues. CDR3 DNA: TGCAGCGTTGTCTTTCGCAATGAGCAGTTCTTC. Translation: CSVVFRNEQFF.

This clonotype has a count of ten or more. The V call is TRBV19, the J call TRBJ1-5; D is unresolved. Deletions cut 1 base from V and 4 bases from J, with 5 bases between. Per germline, CDR1 LNHDA and CDR2 SQIVND (reference sequence). The CDR3 is 13 amino acids. CDR3 protein: CASSIVANQPQHF. CDR3 DNA sequence: TGTGCCAGTAGTATAGTGGCAAATCAGCCCCAGCATTTT.

At least ten counts were recorded for this clonotype. This sequence joins TRBV4-1 and TRBJ1-3, with unresolved D. Trimming took off 0 bases at V and 5 bases at J, with 11 bases between the two ends. The V gene's germline CDR1 is MGHRA and CDR2 YSYEKL. The CDR3 loop spans 15 amino acids. The CDR3 DNA sequence: TGCGCCAGCAGCCAAGAGCCCCTTGGCAGAAACACCATATATTTT. Amino acid sequence: CASSQEPLGRNTIYF.

In this sample, this clonotype turned up many times. The V gene is TRBV5-6, the J gene TRBJ2-3; 7 positions agree with TRBD2. V shed 0 bases and J 2 bases; nucleotides not matched to a gene: 6. The V gene's germline CDR1 is SGHDT and CDR2 YYEEEE. The CDR3 loop spans 16 amino acids. CDR3 in amino acids: CASSLEPAGITDTQYF. CDR3 DNA: TGTGCCAGCAGCTTGGAGCCAGCGGGGATCACAGATACGCAGTATTTT.

This clonotype was picked up a small number of times. This chain uses TRBV5-4 with TRBJ2-7; 7 nucleotides agree with TRBD1. Trimming took 6 bases from V and 1 from J; bases not matched to a gene: 7. CDR1 and CDR2 (germline): SGHNT, YYREEE (reference sequence). The CDR3 is 14 residues long. In DNA, the CDR3 is TGTGCCAGCACCTCTTGGGACAGATCCTACGAGCAGTACTTC. This codes for CASTSWDRSYEQYF.

This clonotype has just a few counts. CDR3 DNA sequence: TGCAGTGCTAGAGATCCGCAGGGGGCTCTGGAAGGCTACACCTTC. Translating it yields CSARDPQGALEGYTF. The V call is TRBV20-1, the J call TRBJ1-2, with 8 bases that match TRBD1. The CDR3 spans 15 residues. Per the germline V gene, CDR1 is DFQATT and CDR2 is SNEGSKA (reference sequence). V lost 0 bases and J lost 8; bases outside the gene matches: 11.